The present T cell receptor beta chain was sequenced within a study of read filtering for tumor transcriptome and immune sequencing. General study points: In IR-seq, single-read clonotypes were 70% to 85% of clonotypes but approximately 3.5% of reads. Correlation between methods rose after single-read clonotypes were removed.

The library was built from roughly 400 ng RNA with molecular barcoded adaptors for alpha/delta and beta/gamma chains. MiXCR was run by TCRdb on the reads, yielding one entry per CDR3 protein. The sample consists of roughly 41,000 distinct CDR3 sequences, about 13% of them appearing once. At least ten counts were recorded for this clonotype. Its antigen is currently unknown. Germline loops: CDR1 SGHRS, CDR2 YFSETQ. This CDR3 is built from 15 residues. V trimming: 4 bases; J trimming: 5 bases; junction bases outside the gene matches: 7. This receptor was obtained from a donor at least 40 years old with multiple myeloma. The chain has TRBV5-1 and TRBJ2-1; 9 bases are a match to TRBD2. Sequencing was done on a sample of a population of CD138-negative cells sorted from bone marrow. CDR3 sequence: CASSPIAGADNEQFF. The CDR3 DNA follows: TGCGCCAGCAGCCCGATAGCGGGGGCGGACAATGAGCAGTTCTTC.